This paragraph covers one T cell receptor beta chain sequence. Its antigen is currently unknown. This specimen belongs to a study of shared clonotypes between healthy human individuals. Study information: Aged 18 to 49, the donors were a couple of women and a few men. CD4 naive and CD4 memory each took three plates per donor, while CD8 naive took two and CD8 memory one.

Donors were healthy HIV-negative adults without recently reported acute infections or vaccinations. Study-wide points: Researchers sampled blood only, noting tissue repertoires likely differ.

Repertoires were generated with immunoSEQ multiplex PCR, while TCRdb's copy carries only in-frame clones and drops some. The sample carries around 1 million clones, 76% recorded once. The CDR3 spans 15 residues. V lost 0 bases, J lost 6 bases, and 10 bases lay in between. CDR1 is SGDLS, CDR2 YYNGEE, per germline. The chain carries TRBV9 and TRBJ1-6; D unresolved. Input material: memory CD4+ T cells sorted from blood. The subset was: CD45RA-negative fraction. This clonotype originated in a man younger than 35 in good health. CDR3 sequence: CASSVAPGVNSPLHF. CDR3 sequence (DNA): TGTGCCAGCAGCGTAGCTCCGGGAGTTAATTCACCCCTCCACTTT.